Following are 3 T cell receptor beta chains from one sample sequenced in a study of T cell repertoires in cytomegalovirus infection. Using its own MiXCR run on the reads, TCRdb lists one record per CDR3 protein. Of about 680,000 distinct CDR3 sequences in the sample, roughly 26% were seen once. The sample comprised CD8+ T cells from PBMCs. Source of these receptors: a human donor in good health (CMV status not recorded). Some clones in this sample may be carry-over from other donors' samples.

This clonotype was counted only a few times. The V call is TRBV6-2 or TRBV6-3, the J call TRBJ2-1; D possibly corresponds to TRBD1 (5 bases). The V gene's germline CDR1 is MNHEY and CDR2 SVGEGT. V lost 4 bases, J lost 5 bases, and 12 bases lay in between. This CDR3 contains 14 residues. CDR3 protein: CASSLFAGNNEQFF. CDR3 DNA: TGTGCCAGCAGTTTGTTCGCAGGGAACAATGAGCAGTTCTTC.

This clonotype showed up many times. The DNA of the CDR3 is TGTGCCAGCAGTTACCCGGGACAAGGCTACGAGCAGTACGTC. Its translation: CASSYPGQGYEQYV. The rearrangement uses TRBV6-2 or TRBV6-3 and TRBJ2-7; D may be TRBD1 (6 bases). This CDR3 is 14 amino acids long. Trimming removed 2 bases from V and 3 bases from J, with 11 bases in between. Germline V gene lookup returns CDR1 MNHEY and CDR2 SVGEGT.

A few counts support this clonotype. V usage is TRBV10-3 and J usage is TRBJ2-5; possibly TRBD2 for D (6 bases). This CDR3 has 15 residues. Germline lookup yields CDR1 ENHRY and CDR2 SYGVKD. The V end was cut by 7 bases, the J end by 1 base, with 16 bases between. The CDR3 region is CAITAGNGGQETQYF. The CDR3 bases are TGTGCCATCACCGCGGGGAACGGGGGCCAAGAGACCCAGTACTTC.